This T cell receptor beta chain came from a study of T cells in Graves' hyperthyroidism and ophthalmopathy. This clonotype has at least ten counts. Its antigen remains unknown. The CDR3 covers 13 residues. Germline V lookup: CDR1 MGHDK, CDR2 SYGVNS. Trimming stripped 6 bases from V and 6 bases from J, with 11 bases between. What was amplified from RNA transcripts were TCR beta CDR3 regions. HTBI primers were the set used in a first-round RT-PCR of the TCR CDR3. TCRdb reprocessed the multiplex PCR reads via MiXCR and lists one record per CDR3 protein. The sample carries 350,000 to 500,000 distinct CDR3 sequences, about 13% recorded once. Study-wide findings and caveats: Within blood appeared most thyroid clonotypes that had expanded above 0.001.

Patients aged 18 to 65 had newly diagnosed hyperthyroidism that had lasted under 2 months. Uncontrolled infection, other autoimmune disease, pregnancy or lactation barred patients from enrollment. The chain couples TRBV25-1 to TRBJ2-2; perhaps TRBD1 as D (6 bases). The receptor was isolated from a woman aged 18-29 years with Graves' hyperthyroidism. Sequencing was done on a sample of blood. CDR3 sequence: CASSGTGPGELFF. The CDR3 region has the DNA TGTGCCAGCAGCGGTACAGGGCCCGGGGAGCTGTTTTTT.